Listed below are T cell receptor beta chains from one sample, sequenced in a study of molecular identifiers for immune sequencing clone quantification. MiXCR, applied by TCRdb to the PCR reads, yields one record per CDR3 protein. This repertoire shows fewer than 75,000 distinct CDR3 sequences, less than 20% found once; its top ten account for roughly 1.5%. The sample consisted of naive CD8+ T cells from blood, with Jurkat cell RNA spiked in. These receptors were taken from a human donor in good health. Some libraries in this study had Jurkat cell RNA spiked in. Both conserved end residues are trimmed from each CDR3.

len	v_gene	j_gene	CDR3aa
14	TRBV27	TRBJ2-1	ASSLRQTGPSHEQF
13	TRBV19	TRBJ2-7	ASSTRRKGIYEQY
13	TRBV20-1	TRBJ2-3	SARGNRGISDTQY
11	TRBV4-1	TRBJ1-5	ASSQTGWQPQH
12	TRBV27	TRBJ2-7	ASSWGGGDYEQY
16	TRBV7-9	TRBJ2-6	ASSRRGREFAGANVLT
13	TRBV4-1	TRBJ2-7	ASSQDSRVPSKQY
13	TRBV29-1	TRBJ2-1	SVVKSGQGYNEQF
15	TRBV3-1	TRBJ2-3	ASSQDKVAWTTDTQY
13	TRBV12-3/TRBV12-4	TRBJ2-3	ASSSVRVPADTQY
10	TRBV6-2/TRBV6-3	TRBJ2-1	ASSYFGDEQF
12	TRBV12-3/TRBV12-4	TRBJ2-2	ASSLGGSGEELF
14	TRBV7-9	TRBJ2-5	ASSLTGTEDQETQY
10	TRBV2	TRBJ2-1	ASSPMGPGQF
11	TRBV4-2	TRBJ2-1	AGRLAVHNEQF
14	TRBV28	TRBJ2-5	ASSLVSGRARETQY
11	TRBV4-1	TRBJ2-7	ASSQVRGYEQY
14	TRBV6-4	TRBJ2-7	ASSDPFGDRGHEQY
12	TRBV19	TRBJ2-7	ASSIVAGAIEQY
15	TRBV20-1	TRBJ2-3	SALGGTGELGTDTQY
12	TRBV11-3	TRBJ2-7	ASSPRDRTYEQY
10	TRBV7-9	TRBJ2-1	ASSLGAGEQF
11	TRBV5-1	TRBJ1-1	ASSLGPGAEAF
12	TRBV27	TRBJ2-7	ASNRKGTAREQY
11	TRBV7-9	TRBJ2-5	ASSFRLEETQY
14	TRBV6-6	TRBJ1-5	ASSSQTGAANQPQH
13	TRBV24-1	TRBJ2-3	ATTSGSGSLYTQY
12	TRBV6-2/TRBV6-3	TRBJ1-5	ASSYDISHQPQH
13	TRBV4-1	TRBJ2-1	ASSPGTGSGNEQF
13	TRBV5-4	TRBJ2-2	ASSLWRTNTGELF
14	TRBV12-3/TRBV12-4	TRBJ2-7	ASSPVGLAEYYEQY
12	TRBV24-1	TRBJ1-5	ATSGGQGSEPQH
13	TRBV20-1	TRBJ2-3	SAREAGGFTDTQY
13	TRBV7-6	TRBJ1-1	ASSPAAYRVSEAF
14	TRBV11-1	TRBJ2-2	ASSLARDSNTGELF
13	TRBV19	TRBJ2-1	ASSMTSVAYNEQF
10	TRBV6-2/TRBV6-3	TRBJ2-1	ASSKQGDEQF
14	TRBV7-9	TRBJ2-1	ASSPPDRSSYNEQF
15	TRBV11-2	TRBJ2-5	ASSLGSVLHTQETQY
14	TRBV27	TRBJ1-6	ASSLTGLAYNSPLH
16	TRBV15	TRBJ2-2	ATSSVYLAGSNTGGLF